These 6 T cell receptor beta chains came from one sample sequenced in a study of cytomegalovirus exposure and HLA in healthy donors. The PCR had 60 Vbeta and 13 Jbeta primers. TCRdb's copy holds only in-frame clones and misses some; the assay was immunoSEQ multiplex PCR. The data contain under 150,000 clones, 82% of them seen just once; the ten biggest clones take up 2.5%. The sequenced sample was PBMCs. Every receptor here comes from a woman between 18 and 30 years old in good health and CMV-seronegative.

The V call is TRBV10-3, the J call TRBJ1-5, with a tentative D call TRBD1 (5 bases). The CDR3 runs to 13 residues. CDR1 is ENHRY, CDR2 SYGVKD, per germline. V was clipped by 5 bases and J by 6 bases, with 11 bases between them. The CDR3 nucleotides are TGTGCCATCAGTAACGACAGAGCTCAGCCCCAGCATTTT. This sequence encodes CAISNDRAQPQHF.

CDR3 residues: CASSFARGQGTFFSSNQPQHF. For the CDR3, the DNA is TGTGCCAGCAGCTTTGCGCGGGGGCAGGGGACCTTCTTCTCGAGCAATCAGCCCCAGCATTTT. The gene calls are TRBV12-1 and TRBJ1-5. TRBV12-1 is given as a pseudogene. The CDR3 totals 21 residues.

The chain uses TRBV5-8 and TRBJ1-4, with a weak D call TRBD1 (6 bases). CDR3 size: 15 residues. Trimming left V 4 bases short and J 8 bases short, with 18 bases between. Per germline, CDR1 SGHTS and CDR2 YDEGEE. The CDR3 is CASSQGTHGEEKLFF. CDR3 sequence (DNA): TGTGCCAGCAGCCAGGGGACACACGGCGAGGAAAAACTGTTTTTT.

This clone was detected only once. The chain links TRBV5-8 to TRBJ2-3, with TRBD2 identical over 13 bases. This CDR3 comprises 17 residues. In germline, CDR1 is SGHTS, CDR2 YDEGEE. V was clipped by 3 bases and J by 2 bases; unmatched bases: 6. In DNA form, the CDR3 reads TGTGCCAGCAGCTCGTGGACTAGCGGGGGTTACACAGATACGCAGTATTTT. Amino acids: CASSSWTSGGYTDTQYF.

The sample holds one count of this clone. This chain uses TRBV5-4 with TRBJ2-2; 8 bases are a match to TRBD2. Germline V gene sequence: CDR1 SGHNT, CDR2 YYREEE (reference sequence). The CDR3 is made up of 16 amino acids. V dropped 4 bases and J dropped 7; count of bases not matched to a gene: 12. CDR3 sequence: CASSTGTRLISGELFF. CDR3 nucleotide sequence: TGTGCCAGCAGCACAGGGACTAGGTTGATCAGCGGGGAGCTGTTTTTT.

The rearrangement links TRBV5-1 to TRBJ1-4; D call uncertain. Germline loops: CDR1 SGHRS, CDR2 YFSETQ. Trimming left V 1 base short and J 0 bases short, with 4 bases between. This CDR3 spans 14 amino acids. The CDR3 loop is CASSLRTTNEKLFF. In DNA form, the CDR3 reads TGCGCCAGCAGCTTGCGTACAACTAATGAAAAACTGTTTTTT.